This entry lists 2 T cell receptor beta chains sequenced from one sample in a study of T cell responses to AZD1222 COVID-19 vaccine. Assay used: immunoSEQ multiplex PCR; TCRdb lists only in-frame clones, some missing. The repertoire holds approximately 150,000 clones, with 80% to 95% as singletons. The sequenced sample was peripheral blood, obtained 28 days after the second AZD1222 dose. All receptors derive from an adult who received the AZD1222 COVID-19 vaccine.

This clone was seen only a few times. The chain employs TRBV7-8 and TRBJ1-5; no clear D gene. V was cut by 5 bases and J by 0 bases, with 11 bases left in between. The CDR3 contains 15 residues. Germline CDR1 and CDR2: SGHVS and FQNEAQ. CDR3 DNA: TGTGCCAGCAGCCGCGACGGGCATAGCAATCAGCCCCAGCATTTT. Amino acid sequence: CASSRDGHSNQPQHF.

In nucleotides, the CDR3 is TGCGCCAGCCAGTGGGGAACGAACACCGGGGAGCTGTTTTTT. This translates into CASQWGTNTGELFF. This chain connects TRBV5-1 to TRBJ2-2, with D unclear. Per germline, CDR1 SGHRS and CDR2 YFSETQ. Trimming cost V 7 bases and J 0 bases, with 10 bases left between them. The CDR3 runs 14 residues.